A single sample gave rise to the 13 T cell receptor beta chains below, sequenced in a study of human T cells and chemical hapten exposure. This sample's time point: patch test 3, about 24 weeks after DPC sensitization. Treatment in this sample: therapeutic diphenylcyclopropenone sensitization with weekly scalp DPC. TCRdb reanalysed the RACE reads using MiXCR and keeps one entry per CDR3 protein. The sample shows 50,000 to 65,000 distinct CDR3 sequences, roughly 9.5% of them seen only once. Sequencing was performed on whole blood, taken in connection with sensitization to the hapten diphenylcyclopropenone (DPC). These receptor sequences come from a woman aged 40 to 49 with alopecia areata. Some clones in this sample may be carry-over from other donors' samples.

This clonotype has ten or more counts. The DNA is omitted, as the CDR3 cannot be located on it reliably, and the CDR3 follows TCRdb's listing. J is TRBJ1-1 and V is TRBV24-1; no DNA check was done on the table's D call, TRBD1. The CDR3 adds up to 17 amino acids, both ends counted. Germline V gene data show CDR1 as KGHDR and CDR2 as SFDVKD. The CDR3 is CATSVPHRVRMNTEAFF.

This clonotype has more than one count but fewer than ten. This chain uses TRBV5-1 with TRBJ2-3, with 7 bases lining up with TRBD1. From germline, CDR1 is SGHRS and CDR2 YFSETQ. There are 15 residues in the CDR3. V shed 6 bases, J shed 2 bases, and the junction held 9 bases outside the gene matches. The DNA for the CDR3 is TGCGCCAGCAACGCGGCCGGGACAGCCACAGATACGCAGTATTTT. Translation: CASNAAGTATDTQYF.

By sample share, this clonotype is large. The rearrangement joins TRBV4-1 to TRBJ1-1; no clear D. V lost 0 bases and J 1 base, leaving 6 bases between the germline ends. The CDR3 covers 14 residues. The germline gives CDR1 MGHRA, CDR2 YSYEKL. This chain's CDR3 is CASSQDSRNTEAFF. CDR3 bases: TGCGCCAGCAGCCAAGATTCAAGGAACACTGAAGCTTTCTTT.

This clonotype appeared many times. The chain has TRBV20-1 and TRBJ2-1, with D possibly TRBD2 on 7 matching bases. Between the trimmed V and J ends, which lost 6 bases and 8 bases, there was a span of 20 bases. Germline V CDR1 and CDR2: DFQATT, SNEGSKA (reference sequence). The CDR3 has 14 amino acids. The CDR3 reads CSAHRGAREDEQFF. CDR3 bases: TGCAGTGCCCACCGGGGGGCAAGGGAAGATGAGCAGTTCTTC.

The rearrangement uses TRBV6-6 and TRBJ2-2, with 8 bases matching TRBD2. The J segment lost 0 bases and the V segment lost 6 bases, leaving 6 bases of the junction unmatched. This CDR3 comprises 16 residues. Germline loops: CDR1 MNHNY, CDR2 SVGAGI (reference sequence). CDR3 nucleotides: TGTGCCAGCAGCTATCGGGGGGGCCCGAACACCGGGGAGCTGTTTTTT. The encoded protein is CASSYRGGPNTGELFF.

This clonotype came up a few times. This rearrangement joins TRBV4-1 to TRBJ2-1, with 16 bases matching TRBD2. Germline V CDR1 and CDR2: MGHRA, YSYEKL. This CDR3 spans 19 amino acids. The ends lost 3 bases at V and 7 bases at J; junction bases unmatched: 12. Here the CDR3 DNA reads TGCGCCAGCAGCCACCCGGGACTAGCGGGGGGGCCGTTTCGGAATGAGCAGTTCTTC. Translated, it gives CASSHPGLAGGPFRNEQFF.

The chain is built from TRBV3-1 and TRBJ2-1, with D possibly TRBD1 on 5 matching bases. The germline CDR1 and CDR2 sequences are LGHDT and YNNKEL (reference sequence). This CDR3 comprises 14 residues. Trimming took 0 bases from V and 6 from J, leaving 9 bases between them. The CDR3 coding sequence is TGTGCCAGCAGCCAAGAGGGCAGGGCCAATGAGCAGTTCTTC. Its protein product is CASSQEGRANEQFF.

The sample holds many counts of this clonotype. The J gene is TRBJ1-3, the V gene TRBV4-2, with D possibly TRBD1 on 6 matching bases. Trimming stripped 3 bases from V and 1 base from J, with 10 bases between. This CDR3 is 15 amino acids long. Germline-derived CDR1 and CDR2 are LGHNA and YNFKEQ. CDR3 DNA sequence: TGTGCCAGCAGCCAGGCCCAGGGGTCTGGAAACACCATATATTTT. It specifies CASSQAQGSGNTIYF.

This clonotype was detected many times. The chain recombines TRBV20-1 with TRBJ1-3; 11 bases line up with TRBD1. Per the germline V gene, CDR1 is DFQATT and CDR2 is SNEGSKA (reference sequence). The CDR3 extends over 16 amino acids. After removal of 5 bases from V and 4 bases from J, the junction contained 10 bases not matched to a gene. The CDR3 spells CSAPIRGTGGGNTIYF. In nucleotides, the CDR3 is TGCAGTGCTCCCATACGAGGGACAGGGGGAGGAAACACCATATATTTT.

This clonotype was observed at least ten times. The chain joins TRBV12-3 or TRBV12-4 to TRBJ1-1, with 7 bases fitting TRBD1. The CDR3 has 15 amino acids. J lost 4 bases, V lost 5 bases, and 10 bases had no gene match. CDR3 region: CASSRPTGLSTEAFF. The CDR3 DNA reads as TGTGCCAGCAGTCGCCCGACAGGGCTGAGCACTGAAGCTTTCTTT.

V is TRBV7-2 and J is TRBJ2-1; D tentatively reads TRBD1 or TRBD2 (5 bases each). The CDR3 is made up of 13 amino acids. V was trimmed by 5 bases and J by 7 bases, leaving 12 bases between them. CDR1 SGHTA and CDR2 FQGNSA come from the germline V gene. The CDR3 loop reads CASSPGAANEQFF. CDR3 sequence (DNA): TGTGCCAGCAGCCCCGGGGCAGCGAATGAGCAGTTCTTC.

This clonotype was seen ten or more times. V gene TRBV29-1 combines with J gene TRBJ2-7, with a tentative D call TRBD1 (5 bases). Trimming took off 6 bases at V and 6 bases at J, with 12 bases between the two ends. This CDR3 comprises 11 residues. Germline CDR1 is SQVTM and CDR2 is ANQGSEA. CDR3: CSVGREGEQYF. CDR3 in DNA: TGCAGCGTGGGCAGGGAAGGCGAGCAGTACTTC.

Written as DNA, the CDR3 is TGTGCCAGCAGTGTGGGACGGTTCATGAACACTGAAGCTTTCTTT. It is translated as CASSVGRFMNTEAFF. The J gene is TRBJ1-1, the V gene TRBV27; tentative D call: TRBD1 (5 bases). Per germline, CDR1 MNHEY and CDR2 SMNVEV (reference sequence). V was pared by 5 bases and J by 0 bases, with 13 bases between. The CDR3 spans 15 residues.